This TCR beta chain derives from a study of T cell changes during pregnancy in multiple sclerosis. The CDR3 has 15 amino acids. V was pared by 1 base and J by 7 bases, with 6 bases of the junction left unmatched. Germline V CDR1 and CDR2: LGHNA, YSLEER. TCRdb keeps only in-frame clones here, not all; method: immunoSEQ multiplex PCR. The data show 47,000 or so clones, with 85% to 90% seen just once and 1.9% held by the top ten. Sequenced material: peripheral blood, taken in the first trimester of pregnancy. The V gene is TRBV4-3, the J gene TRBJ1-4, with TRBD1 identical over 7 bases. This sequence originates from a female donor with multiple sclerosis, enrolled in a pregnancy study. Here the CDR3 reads CASSQVQGWSEKLFF. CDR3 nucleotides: TGCGCCAGCAGCCAAGTACAGGGGTGGAGTGAAAAACTGTTTTTT.